Listed here are 29 T cell receptor beta chains from one sample, sequenced in a study of PD-1 blockade in mismatch repair-deficient tumors. TCRdb's table, derived via immunoSEQ multiplex PCR, lists solely in-frame clones and lacks some. Altogether tens of thousands of clones are present, 75% to 90% being singletons, with the ten largest covering less than 1.3%. The specimen comprised PBMCs, sampled 38 to 40 weeks after starting pembrolizumab. These receptors all stem from an adult with mismatch repair-deficient cancer.

The chain carries TRBV5-1 and TRBJ1-2; D call uncertain. CDR3 size: 14 residues. Germline V CDR1 and CDR2: SGHRS, YFSETQ. The V gene lost 3 bases and the J gene lost 0 bases, with 9 bases spanning the gap. The CDR3 region is CASSWETPNYGYTF. CDR3 sequence (DNA): TGCGCCAGCAGCTGGGAGACACCTAACTATGGCTACACCTTC.

The genes are TRBV29-1 and TRBJ1-2, with TRBD1 as a possible D gene (5 bases). Between the trimmed V and J ends, which lost 2 bases and 1 base, there was a span of 14 bases. The germline V gene has CDR1 SQVTM and CDR2 ANQGSEA. CDR3 length: 15 amino acids. CDR3 region: CSVELLEGLNYGYTF. CDR3 DNA sequence: TGCAGCGTTGAACTACTAGAGGGACTTAACTATGGCTACACCTTC.

The genes are TRBV5-1 and TRBJ2-5; TRBD2 aligns across 11 bases. After removal of 6 bases from V and 2 bases from J, the junction contained 6 bases not matched to a gene. Germline lookup yields CDR1 SGHRS and CDR2 YFSETQ. The CDR3 is made up of 15 amino acids. Here the CDR3 DNA reads TGCGCCAGCACCGTGACTAGCGGGAATCAAGAGACCCAGTACTTC. Translation: CASTVTSGNQETQYF.

A remark on this clone: The same CDR3 is also encoded by other DNA sequences in this sample. V usage is TRBV5-1 and J usage is TRBJ2-1, with a tentative D call TRBD2 (6 bases). The germline V and J ends were trimmed by 1 base and 2 bases, with 10 bases remaining between them. CDR1 and CDR2 from the germline V gene are SGHRS and YFSETQ. This CDR3 region has 15 residues. CDR3 sequence: CASSLSGSPYNEQFF. The CDR3 nucleotides read TGCGCCAGCAGCTTGAGCGGGTCCCCCTACAATGAGCAGTTCTTC. Combining the CDR3 with reference TRBV5-1 and TRBJ2-1 gives the whole variable domain KAGVTQTPRYLIKTRGQQVTLSCSPISGHRSVSWYQQTPGQGLQFLFEYFSETQRNKGNFPGRFSGRQFSNSRSEMNVSTLELGDSALYLCASSLSGSPYNEQFFGPGTRLTVL.

The gene calls are TRBV6-6 and TRBJ2-5; 7 bases line up with TRBD1. CDR1 is MNHNY and CDR2 is SVGAGI in the germline V gene (reference sequence). The CDR3 has 15 amino acids. Trimming removed 5 bases from V and 5 bases from J; junction bases left unmatched: 11. The CDR3 nucleotides read TGTGCCAGCAGTCGACAGGGCTCAGGTCAGGAGACCCAGTACTTC. This translates into CASSRQGSGQETQYF.

The CDR3 region has the DNA TGTGCCAGCAGACCAAGACAGGGATACTATGGCTACACCTTC. Residues: CASRPRQGYYGYTF. This chain connects TRBV6-5 to TRBJ1-2, with 7 bases matching TRBD1. Germline V CDR1 and CDR2: MNHEY, SVGAGI. J lost 3 bases, V lost 6 bases, and 7 bases had no gene match. This CDR3 has 14 residues.

The chain carries TRBV9 and TRBJ1-2, with D unclear. Trimming removed 2 bases at V and 9 bases at J, with 14 bases between. CDR3 length: 13 amino acids. CDR1 is SGDLS and CDR2 is YYNGEE in the germline V gene. CDR3 sequence: CASSVGVRGRYTF. The CDR3 DNA follows: TGTGCCAGCAGCGTCGGGGTCCGTGGACGCTACACCTTC.

This chain connects TRBV9 to TRBJ2-1; the D gene is possibly TRBD1 (6 bases). This CDR3 is built from 14 residues. Germline CDR1 SGDLS, CDR2 YYNGEE. V was clipped by 2 bases and J by 5 bases, with 11 bases between them. CDR3 in DNA: TGTGCCAGCAGCGTCGGACAGACAAACAATGAGCAGTTCTTC. The encoded protein is CASSVGQTNNEQFF. Full variable domain (rest looked up from reference TRBV9 and TRBJ2-1): DSGVTQTPKHLITATGQRVTLRCSPRSGDLSVYWYQQSLDQGLQFLIQYYNGEERAKGNILERFSAQQFPDLHSELNLSSLELGDSALYFCASSVGQTNNEQFFGPGTRLTVL.

The chain has TRBV5-4 and TRBJ2-7, with a tentative D call TRBD1 (7 bases). CDR1 is SGHNT and CDR2 is YYREEE in the germline V gene (reference sequence). V dropped 5 bases and J dropped 0 bases, with 18 bases sitting between them. The CDR3 totals 16 residues. The CDR3 bases are TGTGCCAGCAGTCCAAGGGGGCGCGGGACCTCCTACGAGCAGTACTTC. This translates into CASSPRGRGTSYEQYF.

The V and J genes are TRBV11-2 and TRBJ2-5, with 14 bases lining up with TRBD2. The CDR3 is 15 amino acids. CDR1 SGHAT and CDR2 FQNNGV come from the germline V gene. The V gene end was trimmed by 3 bases and the J gene end by 4 bases; junction bases not matched to a gene: 1. DNA for the CDR3: TGTGCCAGCAGCTTGACTAGCGGGAGGGGAGAGACCCAGTACTTC. Translated: CASSLTSGRGETQYF.

The rearrangement uses TRBV6-1 and TRBJ1-2, with D unclear. The germline V and J ends were trimmed by 7 bases and 7 bases, with 13 bases remaining between them. Germline-derived CDR1 and CDR2 are MNHNS and SASEGT. The CDR3 covers 12 residues. The CDR3 region has the DNA TGTGCCAGCAAATTTCAAACGGGTGGCTACACCTTC. This translates into CASKFQTGGYTF.

This rearrangement joins TRBV7-9 to TRBJ2-2; weak D call: TRBD2 (6 bases). The CDR3 spans 16 residues. Germline V gene lookup returns CDR1 SEHNR and CDR2 FQNEAQ (reference sequence). V gave up 0 bases and J gave up 3 bases, with 11 bases separating them. CDR3 in DNA: TGTGCCAGCAGCTTAGCCGGAGGGGTGGACACCGGGGAGCTGTTTTTT. The encoded protein is CASSLAGGVDTGELFF.

V usage is TRBV13 and J usage is TRBJ2-1, with D possibly matching TRBD2 (5 bases). Trimming pared 5 bases from V and 3 bases from J, leaving 5 bases between. Germline assignment: CDR1 PRHDT and CDR2 FYEKMQ (reference sequence). This CDR3 contains 12 residues. The CDR3 bases are TGTGCCAGCAGCCGGGACTACAATGAGCAGTTCTTC. Its translation is CASSRDYNEQFF.

The V and J genes are TRBV27 and TRBJ1-5, with TRBD1 matching over 11 bases. Germline loops: CDR1 MNHEY, CDR2 SMNVEV (reference sequence). Trimming took 6 bases from V and 7 from J; bases not matched to a gene: 8. The CDR3 totals 15 residues. CDR3 in amino acids: CASSSRTGGEQPQHF. The CDR3 coding sequence is TGTGCCAGCAGCTCTCGGACAGGGGGCGAGCAGCCCCAGCATTTT.

This clone was counted only a few times. For the CDR3, the DNA is TGTGCCAGCTTTGGGAGCTCCTACGAGCAGTACTTC. As protein: CASFGSSYEQYF. V usage is TRBV27 and J usage is TRBJ2-7, with a tentative D call TRBD2 (5 bases). This CDR3 comprises 12 residues. With 8 bases removed from V and 0 bases from J, the gap between germline ends came to 8 bases. Germline loops: CDR1 MNHEY, CDR2 SMNVEV (reference sequence).

J is TRBJ1-1 and V is TRBV29-1; D is possibly TRBD1 (5 bases). The V and J ends lost 7 bases and 5 bases respectively, with 20 bases between them. The germline gives CDR1 SQVTM, CDR2 ANQGSEA. CDR3 length: 14 residues. Here the CDR3 reads CSADSGRVGTEAFF. In nucleotides, the CDR3 is TGCAGCGCAGACAGTGGACGTGTGGGTACTGAAGCTTTCTTT.

The V and J genes are TRBV4-2 and TRBJ1-4; 7 nucleotides match TRBD1. V shed 1 base and J 1 base; nucleotides not matched to a gene: 6. The germline V gene encodes CDR1 LGHNA and CDR2 YNFKEQ. The CDR3 is made up of 17 amino acids. In DNA form, the CDR3 reads TGTGCCAGCAGCCAAGTCGACAGGGCACGAACTAATGAAAAACTGTTTTTT. Its protein is CASSQVDRARTNEKLFF.

This rearrangement joins TRBV5-1 to TRBJ1-1; D unresolved. V was trimmed by 0 bases and J by 3 bases, leaving 12 bases between them. Germline lookup yields CDR1 SGHRS and CDR2 YFSETQ. The CDR3 runs to 15 residues. This chain's CDR3 is CASSLELGGDTEAFF. The CDR3 DNA follows: TGCGCCAGCAGCTTGGAACTGGGAGGAGACACTGAAGCTTTCTTT.

This rearrangement joins TRBV15 to TRBJ1-4, with a possible D match to TRBD1 (5 bases). The CDR3 is 18 residues long. Germline CDR1 reads LNHNV; CDR2 reads YYDKDF (reference sequence). V was cut by 1 base and J by 4 bases, with 19 bases left in between. The CDR3 spells CATSRGGGGTTYNEKLFF. In DNA, the CDR3 is TGTGCCACCAGCAGAGGTGGGGGGGGGACGACCTATAATGAAAAACTGTTTTTT.

Only a few counts were recorded for this clone. The CDR3 loop is CAWAGGNFYEQYF. In DNA form, the CDR3 reads TGTGCCTGGGCTGGGGGGAACTTCTACGAGCAGTACTTC. The chain is built from TRBV30 and TRBJ2-7, with D possibly matching TRBD2 (6 bases). CDR3 length equals 13 residues. V lost 5 bases to trimming and J lost 3 bases, with 14 bases between them. CDR1 is GTSNPN and CDR2 is SVGIG in the germline V gene (reference sequence).

The chain recombines TRBV28 with TRBJ2-7; 7 bases are shared with TRBD2. The CDR3 extends over 14 amino acids. Germline values: CDR1 MDHEN, CDR2 SYDVKM. Trimming cost V 7 bases and J 2 bases; bases outside gene matches: 8. The CDR3: CASKGGGRPYEQYF. The CDR3 DNA reads TGTGCCAGCAAAGGTGGCGGGAGACCCTACGAGCAGTACTTC. Based on the CDR3 plus reference TRBV28 and TRBJ2-7, the full variable domain is DVKVTQSSRYLVKRTGEKVFLECVQDMDHENMFWYRQDPGLGLRLIYFSYDVKMKEKGDIPEGYSVSREKKERFSLILESASTNQTSMYLCASKGGGRPYEQYFGPGTRLTVT.

The chain combines TRBV6-4 with TRBJ2-2, with 9 bases identical to TRBD2. Germline CDR1 is MRHNA and CDR2 is SNTAGT. Trimming at V came to 6 bases and at J to 6 bases, leaving 11 bases not matched to a gene. CDR3 length: 16 amino acids. This CDR3 is CASSAGGRADAGELFF. The CDR3 region has the DNA TGTGCCAGCAGCGCTGGCGGGAGGGCCGACGCCGGGGAGCTGTTTTTT.

This clone has only a few counts. J is TRBJ2-3 and V is TRBV5-4; D is possibly TRBD1 (5 bases). Germline V lookup: CDR1 SGHNT, CDR2 YYREEE (reference sequence). The V and J ends lost 4 bases and 4 bases respectively, with 19 bases between them. The CDR3 is made up of 16 amino acids. The CDR3 nucleotides read TGTGCCAGCAGCCCCGGTGGGGCGCGAAAGGCAGATACGCAGTATTTT. It codes for CASSPGGARKADTQYF.

As DNA, the CDR3 is TGTGCCAGCAGGCCACCAGGGGGCCTCACTGAAGCTTTCTTT. This gives the protein CASRPPGGLTEAFF. This sequence joins TRBV27 and TRBJ1-1, with 8 bases matching TRBD1. The CDR3 spans 14 residues. The junction had 7 bases not matched to a gene; V was cut back by 6 bases and J by 4 bases. Germline V gives CDR1 MNHEY, CDR2 SMNVEV (reference sequence).

This chain joins TRBV29-1 and TRBJ2-1, with 9 bases matching TRBD1. CDR1 SQVTM and CDR2 ANQGSEA come from the germline V gene. Trimming cost V 0 bases and J 4 bases; bases outside gene matches: 1. This CDR3 is built from 14 residues. CDR3 coding DNA: TGCAGCGTTGAAGAAGGGACAGGGTACAATGAGCAGTTCTTC. Amino acids: CSVEEGTGYNEQFF.

The chain uses TRBV2 and TRBJ1-3; the D is unclear. CDR3 size: 16 residues. V lost 6 bases and J lost 0, with 15 bases in between. The germline CDR1 and CDR2 sequences are SNHLY and FYNNEI. The CDR3 is CASRSASGYSGNTIYF. The DNA of the CDR3 is TGTGCCAGCAGATCAGCCTCAGGTTACTCTGGAAACACCATATATTTT.

The chain couples TRBV6-5 to TRBJ1-1, with 7 bases aligning to TRBD1. The CDR3 is made up of 15 amino acids. Germline V gives CDR1 MNHEY, CDR2 SVGAGI. After removal of 5 bases from V and 0 bases from J, the junction contained 6 bases not matched to a gene. DNA of the CDR3: TGTGCCAGCAGTAACTACAGGGGAATGAACACTGAAGCTTTCTTT. Translation: CASSNYRGMNTEAFF.

This sequence joins TRBV30 and TRBJ2-7, with D perhaps TRBD1 (7 bases). Trimming took off 3 bases at V and 5 bases at J, with 17 bases between the two ends. CDR1 and CDR2 (germline): GTSNPN, SVGIG (reference sequence). The CDR3 runs to 14 residues. This CDR3 is CAWRVWQGGDEQYF. DNA for the CDR3: TGTGCCTGGAGGGTTTGGCAGGGGGGAGACGAGCAGTACTTC.

This chain joins TRBV14 and TRBJ2-3, with 9 nucleotides matching TRBD2. The CDR3 runs to 15 residues. The V segment lost 10 bases and the J segment 5 bases; nucleotides outside the gene matches: 13. Germline loops: CDR1 SGHDN, CDR2 FVKESK. The CDR3 is CATAPLAGSIDTQYF. CDR3 DNA sequence: TGTGCCACCGCCCCTCTAGCGGGATCGATAGATACGCAGTATTTT. The full variable domain, in which reference TRBV14 and TRBJ2-3 provide the parts outside the CDR3, is EAGVTQFPSHSVIEKGQTVTLRCDPISGHDNLYWYRRVMGKEIKFLLHFVKESKQDESGMPNNRFLAERTGGTYSTLKVQPAELEDSGVYFCATAPLAGSIDTQYFGPGTRLTVL.